This entry describes one T cell receptor beta chain. Seattle's enrolled individuals joined amid active infection and were then monitored longitudinally. This record belongs to a study of blood T cell repertoires in COVID-19. As for the study in general: In each case, the material was cDNA or gDNA derived from T cells, B-cell-depleted T cells, or PBMCs.

The CDR3 is 15 residues long. The V end lost 0 bases, the J end lost 2 bases, and 10 bases lay between the germline ends. CDR1 and CDR2 (germline): PRHDT, FYEKMQ (reference sequence). Original handling: Scientists estimated how many nucleated cells there were by amplifying reference gene primers. Clones were read by immunoSEQ multiplex PCR, and TCRdb kept only the in-frame ones, dropping some. Clone size and V and J calls were adopted from that table, with D and trimming inferred from the DNA. The sample lists a few hundred thousand clones, roughly 90% occurring once. This sequence originates from a woman between 55 and 75 years old with COVID-19, enrolled during active disease. The J gene is TRBJ1-2, the V gene TRBV13; D possibly corresponds to TRBD1 (5 bases). Material for sequencing was peripheral blood. DNA for the CDR3: TGTGCCAGCAGCTTAGGCCTGCCAGGGAACTATGGCTACACCTTC. Its protein is CASSLGLPGNYGYTF.